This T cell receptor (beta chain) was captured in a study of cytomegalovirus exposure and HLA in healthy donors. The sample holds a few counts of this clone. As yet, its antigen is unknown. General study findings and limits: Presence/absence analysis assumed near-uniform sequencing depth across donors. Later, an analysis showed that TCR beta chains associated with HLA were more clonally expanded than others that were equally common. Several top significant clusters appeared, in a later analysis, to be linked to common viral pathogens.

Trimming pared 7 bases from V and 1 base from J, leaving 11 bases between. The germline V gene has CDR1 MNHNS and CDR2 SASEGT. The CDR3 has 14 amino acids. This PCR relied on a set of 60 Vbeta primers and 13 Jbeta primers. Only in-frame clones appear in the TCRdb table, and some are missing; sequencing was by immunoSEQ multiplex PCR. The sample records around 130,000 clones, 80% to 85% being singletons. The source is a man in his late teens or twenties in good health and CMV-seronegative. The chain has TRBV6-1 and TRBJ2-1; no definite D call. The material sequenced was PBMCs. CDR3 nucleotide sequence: TGTGCCAGCACCAAAGCTCTTTCCTACAATGAGCAGTTCTTC. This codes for CASTKALSYNEQFF.